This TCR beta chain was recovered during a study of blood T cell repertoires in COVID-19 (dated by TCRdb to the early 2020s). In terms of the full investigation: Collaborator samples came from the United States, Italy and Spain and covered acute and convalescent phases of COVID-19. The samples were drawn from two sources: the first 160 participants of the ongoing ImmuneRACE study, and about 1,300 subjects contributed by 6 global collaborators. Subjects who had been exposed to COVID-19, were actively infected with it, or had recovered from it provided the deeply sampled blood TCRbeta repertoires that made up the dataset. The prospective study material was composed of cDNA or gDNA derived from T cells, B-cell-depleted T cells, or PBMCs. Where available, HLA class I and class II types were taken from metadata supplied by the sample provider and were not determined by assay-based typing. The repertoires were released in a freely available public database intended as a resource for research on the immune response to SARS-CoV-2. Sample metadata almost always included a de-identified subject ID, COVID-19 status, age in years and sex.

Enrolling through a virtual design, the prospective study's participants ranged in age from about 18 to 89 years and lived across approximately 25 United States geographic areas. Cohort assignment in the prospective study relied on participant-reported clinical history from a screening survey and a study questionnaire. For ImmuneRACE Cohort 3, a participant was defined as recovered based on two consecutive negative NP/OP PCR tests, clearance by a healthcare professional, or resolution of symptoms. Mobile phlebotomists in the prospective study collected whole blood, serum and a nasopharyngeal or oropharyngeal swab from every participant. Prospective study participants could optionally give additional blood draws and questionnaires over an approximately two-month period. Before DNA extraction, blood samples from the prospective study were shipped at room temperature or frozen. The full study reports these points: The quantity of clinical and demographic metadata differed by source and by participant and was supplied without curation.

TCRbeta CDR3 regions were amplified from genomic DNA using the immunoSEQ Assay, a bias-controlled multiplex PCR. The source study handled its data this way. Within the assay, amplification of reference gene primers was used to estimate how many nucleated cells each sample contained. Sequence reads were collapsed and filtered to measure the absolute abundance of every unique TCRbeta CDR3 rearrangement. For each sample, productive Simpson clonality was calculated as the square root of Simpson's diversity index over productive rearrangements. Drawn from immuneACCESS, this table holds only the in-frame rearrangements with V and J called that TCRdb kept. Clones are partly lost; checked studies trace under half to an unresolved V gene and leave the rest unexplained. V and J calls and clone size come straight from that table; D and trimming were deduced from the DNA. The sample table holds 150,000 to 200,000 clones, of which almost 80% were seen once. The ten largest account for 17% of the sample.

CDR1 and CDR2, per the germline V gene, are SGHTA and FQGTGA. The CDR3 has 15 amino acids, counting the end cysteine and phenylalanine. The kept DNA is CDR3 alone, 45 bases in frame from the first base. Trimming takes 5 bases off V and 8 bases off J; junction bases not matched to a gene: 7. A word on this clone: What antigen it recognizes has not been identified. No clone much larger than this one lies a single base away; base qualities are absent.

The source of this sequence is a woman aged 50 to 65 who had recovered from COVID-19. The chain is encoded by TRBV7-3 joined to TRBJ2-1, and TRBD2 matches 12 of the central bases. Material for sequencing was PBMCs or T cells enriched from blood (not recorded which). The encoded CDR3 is CASSTSSGRVYEQFF. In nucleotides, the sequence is TGTGCCAGCAGCACTTCTAGCGGGAGGGTGTATGAGCAGTTCTTC.